This TCR beta chain was identified during a study of cytomegalovirus exposure and HLA in healthy donors. All the people who gave samples were healthy bone marrow donors. The PCR was carried out with 60 Vbeta primers and 13 Jbeta primers. Per the authors' pipeline: Later analysis identified some 88 million unique TCR beta chains, roughly 11 million shared. Data came from immunoSEQ multiplex PCR; TCRdb stores just in-frame clones and leaves some out. V, J and clone size were drawn from that table, and D and trimming were deduced from the DNA. This sample carries some 180,000 clones, about 80% of them seen once, and the ten largest clones take roughly 3.5%. Per germline, CDR1 SNHLY and CDR2 FYNNEI. CDR3 size: 13 residues. The germline V and J ends were trimmed by 4 bases and 0 bases, with 6 bases remaining between them.

Sequencing was performed on PBMCs. The chain carries TRBV2 and TRBJ1-1; D uncertain. This TCR came from an older woman in good health and CMV-seropositive. CDR3 residues: CASSGQMNTEAFF. Here the CDR3 DNA reads TGTGCCAGCAGTGGGCAAATGAACACTGAAGCTTTCTTT.